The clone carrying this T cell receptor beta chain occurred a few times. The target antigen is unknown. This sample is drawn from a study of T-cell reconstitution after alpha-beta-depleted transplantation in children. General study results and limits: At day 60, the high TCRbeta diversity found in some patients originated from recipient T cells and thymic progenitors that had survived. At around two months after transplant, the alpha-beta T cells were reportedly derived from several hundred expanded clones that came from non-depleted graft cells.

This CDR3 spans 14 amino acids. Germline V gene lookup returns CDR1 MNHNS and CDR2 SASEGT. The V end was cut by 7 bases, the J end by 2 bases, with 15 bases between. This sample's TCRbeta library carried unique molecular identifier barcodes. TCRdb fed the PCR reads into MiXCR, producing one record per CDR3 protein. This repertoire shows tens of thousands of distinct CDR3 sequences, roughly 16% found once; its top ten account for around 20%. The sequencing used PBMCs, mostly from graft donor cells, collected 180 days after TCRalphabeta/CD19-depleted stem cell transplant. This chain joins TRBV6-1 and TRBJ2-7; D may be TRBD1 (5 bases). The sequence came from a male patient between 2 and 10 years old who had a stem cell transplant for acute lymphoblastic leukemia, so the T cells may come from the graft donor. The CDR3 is CASMRQLSAYEQYF. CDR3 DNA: TGTGCCAGCATGAGACAGCTGTCGGCCTACGAGCAGTACTTC.